This paragraph covers one T cell receptor (beta chain) sequence. The sample originates from a study of siplizumab effects on memory and regulatory T cells. Trimming stripped 1 base from V and 5 bases from J, with 5 bases between. The V gene's germline CDR1 is LNHNV and CDR2 YYDKDF (reference sequence). The CDR3 has 13 amino acids. Roughly 10^5 TCR templates underwent assay in each sample. Measured with immunoSEQ multiplex PCR; TCRdb has only the in-frame clones, and not every one. This sample has some 97,000 clones, with about 94% found just once. Sequenced input: non-Treg CD4+ T cells sorted from blood. The receptor was derived from a human donor in good health. V usage is TRBV15 and J usage is TRBJ1-4; D is unresolved. The CDR3: CATSRVRNEKLFF. The CDR3 DNA reads TGTGCCACCAGCAGAGTACGGAATGAAAAACTGTTTTTT.